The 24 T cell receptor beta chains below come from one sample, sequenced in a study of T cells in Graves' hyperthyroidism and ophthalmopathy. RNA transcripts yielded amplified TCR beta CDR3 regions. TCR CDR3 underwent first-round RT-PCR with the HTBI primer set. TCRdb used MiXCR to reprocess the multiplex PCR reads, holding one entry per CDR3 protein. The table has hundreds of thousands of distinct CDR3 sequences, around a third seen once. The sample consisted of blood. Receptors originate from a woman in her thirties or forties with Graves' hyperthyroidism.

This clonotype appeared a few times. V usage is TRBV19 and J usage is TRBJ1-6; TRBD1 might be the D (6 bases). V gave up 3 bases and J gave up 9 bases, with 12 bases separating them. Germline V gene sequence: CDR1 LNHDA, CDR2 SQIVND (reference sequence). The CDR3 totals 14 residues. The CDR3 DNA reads TGTGCCAGTAGTATCCCAGGGGTGGGTTCACCCCTCCACTTT. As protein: CASSIPGVGSPLHF.

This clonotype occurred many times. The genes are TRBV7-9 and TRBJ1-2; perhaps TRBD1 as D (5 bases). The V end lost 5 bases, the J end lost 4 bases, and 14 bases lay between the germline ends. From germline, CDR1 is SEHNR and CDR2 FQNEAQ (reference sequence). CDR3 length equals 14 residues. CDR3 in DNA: TGTGCCAGCAGCGAGGCCACCGGGGCCTATGGCTACACCTTC. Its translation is CASSEATGAYGYTF.

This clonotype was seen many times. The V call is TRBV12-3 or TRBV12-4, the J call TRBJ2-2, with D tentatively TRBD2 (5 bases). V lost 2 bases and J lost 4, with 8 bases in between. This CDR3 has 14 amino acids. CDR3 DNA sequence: TGTGCCAGCAGTTTACTAGCACCCACCGGGGAGCTGTTTTTT. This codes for CASSLLAPTGELFF.

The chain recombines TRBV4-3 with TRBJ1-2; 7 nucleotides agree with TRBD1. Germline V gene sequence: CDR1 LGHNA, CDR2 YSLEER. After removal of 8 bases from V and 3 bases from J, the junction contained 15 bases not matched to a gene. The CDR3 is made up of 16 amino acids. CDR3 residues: CASSSGGNGLDYGYTF. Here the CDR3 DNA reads TGCGCCAGCTCCTCAGGGGGGAATGGTTTGGACTATGGCTACACCTTC.

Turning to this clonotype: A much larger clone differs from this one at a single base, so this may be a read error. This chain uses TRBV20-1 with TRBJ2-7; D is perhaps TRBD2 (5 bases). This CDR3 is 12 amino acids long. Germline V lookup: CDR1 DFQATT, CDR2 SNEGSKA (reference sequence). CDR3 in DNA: TGCAGTACTAGAGGCATGGCCTACGAGCAGTACTTC. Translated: CSTRGMAYEQYF.

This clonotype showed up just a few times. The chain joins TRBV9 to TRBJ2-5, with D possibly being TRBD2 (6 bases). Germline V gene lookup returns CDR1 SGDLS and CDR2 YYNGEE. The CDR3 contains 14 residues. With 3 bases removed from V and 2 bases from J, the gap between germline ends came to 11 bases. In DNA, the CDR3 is TGTGCCAGCAGCGCTGATGGACTACAAGAGACCCAGTACTTC. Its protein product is CASSADGLQETQYF.

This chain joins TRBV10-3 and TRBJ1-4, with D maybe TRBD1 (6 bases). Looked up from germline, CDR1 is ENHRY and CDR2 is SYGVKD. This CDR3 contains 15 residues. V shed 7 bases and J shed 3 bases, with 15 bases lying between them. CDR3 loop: CAIKENRDANEKLFF. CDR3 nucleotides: TGTGCCATCAAGGAAAACAGGGATGCTAATGAAAAACTGTTTTTT.

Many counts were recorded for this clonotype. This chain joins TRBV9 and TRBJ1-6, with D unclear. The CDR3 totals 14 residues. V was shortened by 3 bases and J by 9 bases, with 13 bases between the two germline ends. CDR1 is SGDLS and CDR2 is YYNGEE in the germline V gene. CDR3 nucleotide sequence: TGTGCCAGCAGCGCCATGTTTGTGAGTTCACCCCTCCACTTT. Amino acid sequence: CASSAMFVSSPLHF. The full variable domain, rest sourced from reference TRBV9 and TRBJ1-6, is DSGVTQTPKHLITATGQRVTLRCSPRSGDLSVYWYQQSLDQGLQFLIQYYNGEERAKGNILERFSAQQFPDLHSELNLSSLELGDSALYFCASSAMFVSSPLHFGNGTRLTVT.

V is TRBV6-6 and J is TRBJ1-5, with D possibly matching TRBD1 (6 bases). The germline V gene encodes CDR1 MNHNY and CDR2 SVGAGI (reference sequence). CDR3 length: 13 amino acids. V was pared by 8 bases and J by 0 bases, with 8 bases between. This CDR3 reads CASHRASNQPQHF. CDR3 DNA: TGTGCCAGCCACAGGGCTAGCAATCAGCCCCAGCATTTT.

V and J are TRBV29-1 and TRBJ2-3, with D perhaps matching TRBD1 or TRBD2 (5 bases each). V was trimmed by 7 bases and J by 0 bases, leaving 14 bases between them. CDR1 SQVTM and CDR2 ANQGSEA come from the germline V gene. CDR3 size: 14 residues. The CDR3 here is CSAGRFSSTDTQYF. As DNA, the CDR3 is TGCAGCGCGGGGCGATTCAGTAGCACAGATACGCAGTATTTT.

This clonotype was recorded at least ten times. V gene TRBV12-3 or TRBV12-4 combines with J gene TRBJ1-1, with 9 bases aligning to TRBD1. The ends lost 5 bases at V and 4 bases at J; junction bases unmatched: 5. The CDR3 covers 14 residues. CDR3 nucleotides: TGTGCCAGCAGTCGACAGGGGGTCGGCACTGAAGCTTTCTTT. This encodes CASSRQGVGTEAFF.

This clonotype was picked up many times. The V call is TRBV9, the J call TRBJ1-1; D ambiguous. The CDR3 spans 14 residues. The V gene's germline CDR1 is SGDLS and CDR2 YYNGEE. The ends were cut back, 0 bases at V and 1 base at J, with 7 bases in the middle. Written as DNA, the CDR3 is TGTGCCAGCAGCGTAGGGACGGGGAACACTGAAGCTTTCTTT. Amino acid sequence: CASSVGTGNTEAFF. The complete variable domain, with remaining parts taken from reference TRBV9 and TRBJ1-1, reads DSGVTQTPKHLITATGQRVTLRCSPRSGDLSVYWYQQSLDQGLQFLIQYYNGEERAKGNILERFSAQQFPDLHSELNLSSLELGDSALYFCASSVGTGNTEAFFGQGTRLTVV.

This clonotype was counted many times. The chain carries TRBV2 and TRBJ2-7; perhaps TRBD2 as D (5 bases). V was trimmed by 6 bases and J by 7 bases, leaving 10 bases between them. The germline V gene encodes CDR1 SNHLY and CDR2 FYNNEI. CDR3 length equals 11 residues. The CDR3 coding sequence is TGTGCCAGCAGGCCCGGGAAGGAGCAGTACTTC. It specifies CASRPGKEQYF.

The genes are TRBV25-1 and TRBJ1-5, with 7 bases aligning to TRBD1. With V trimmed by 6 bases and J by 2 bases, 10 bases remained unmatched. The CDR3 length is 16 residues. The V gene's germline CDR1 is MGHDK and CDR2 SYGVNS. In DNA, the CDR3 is TGTGCCAGCAGCGAACAGGGGATCGGAGGCAATCAGCCCCAGCATTTT. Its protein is CASSEQGIGGNQPQHF.

The CDR3 nucleotides read TGTGCTAGTGGTCGCTACGGGACAGGGGGCAAAAATGGCTACACCTTC. As protein: CASGRYGTGGKNGYTF. The genes are TRBV12-5 and TRBJ1-2, with 12 bases that match TRBD1. The CDR3 is 16 residues long. Germline CDR1 reads LGHNT; CDR2 reads FRNRAP. Germline trimming cut 5 bases from V and 6 bases from J; bases unmatched to any gene: 10.

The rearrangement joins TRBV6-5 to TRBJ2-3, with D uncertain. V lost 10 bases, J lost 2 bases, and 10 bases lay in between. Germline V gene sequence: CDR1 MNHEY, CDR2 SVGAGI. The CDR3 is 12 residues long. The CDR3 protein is CATASHTDTQYF. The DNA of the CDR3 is TGTGCCACCGCCTCTCACACAGATACGCAGTATTTT.

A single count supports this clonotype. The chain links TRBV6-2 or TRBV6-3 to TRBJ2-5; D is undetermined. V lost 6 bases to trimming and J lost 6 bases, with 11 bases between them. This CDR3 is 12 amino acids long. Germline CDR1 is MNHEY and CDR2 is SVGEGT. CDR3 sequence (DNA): TGTGCCAGCAGACCTATGGAAAAGACCCAGTACTTC. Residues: CASRPMEKTQYF.

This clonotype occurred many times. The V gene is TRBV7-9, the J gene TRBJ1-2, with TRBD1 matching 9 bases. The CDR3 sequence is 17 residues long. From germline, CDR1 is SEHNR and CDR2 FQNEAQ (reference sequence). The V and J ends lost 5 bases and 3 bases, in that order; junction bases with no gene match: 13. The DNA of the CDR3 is TGTGCCAGCAGCACACAGATCACCGGGACAGGGCACTATGGCTACACCTTC. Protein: CASSTQITGTGHYGYTF.

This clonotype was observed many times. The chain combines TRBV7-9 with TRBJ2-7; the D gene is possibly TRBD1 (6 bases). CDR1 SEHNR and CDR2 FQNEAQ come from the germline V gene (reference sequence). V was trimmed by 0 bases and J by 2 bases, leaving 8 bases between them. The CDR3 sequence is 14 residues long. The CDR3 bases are TGTGCCAGCAGCTTAGCTCGGACAGCCTACGAGCAGTACTTC. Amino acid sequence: CASSLARTAYEQYF. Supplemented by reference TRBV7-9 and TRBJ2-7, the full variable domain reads DTGVSQNPRHKITKRGQNVTFRCDPISEHNRLYWYRQTLGQGPEFLTYFQNEAQLEKSRLLSDRFSAERPKGSFSTLEIQRTEQGDSAMYLCASSLARTAYEQYFGPGTRLTVT.

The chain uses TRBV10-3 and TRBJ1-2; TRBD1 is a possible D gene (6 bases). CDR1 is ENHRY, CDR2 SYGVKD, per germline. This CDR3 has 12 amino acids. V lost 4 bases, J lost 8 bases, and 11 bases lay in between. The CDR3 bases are TGTGCCATCAGTGTGGGGGGCTCGGGCTACACCTTC. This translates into CAISVGGSGYTF.

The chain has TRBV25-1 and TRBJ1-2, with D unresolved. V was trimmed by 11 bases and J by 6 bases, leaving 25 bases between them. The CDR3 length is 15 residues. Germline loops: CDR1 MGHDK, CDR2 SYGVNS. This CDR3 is CAHRGPAATSHGYTF. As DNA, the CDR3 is TGTGCCCACCGAGGCCCGGCCGCCACATCCCATGGCTACACCTTC.

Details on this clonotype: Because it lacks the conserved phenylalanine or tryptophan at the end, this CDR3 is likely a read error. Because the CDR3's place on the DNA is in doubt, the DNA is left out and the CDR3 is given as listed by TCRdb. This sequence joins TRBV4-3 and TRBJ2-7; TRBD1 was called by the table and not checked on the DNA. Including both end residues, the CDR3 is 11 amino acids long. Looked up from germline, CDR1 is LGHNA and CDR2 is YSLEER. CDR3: CASSRGQVCRL.

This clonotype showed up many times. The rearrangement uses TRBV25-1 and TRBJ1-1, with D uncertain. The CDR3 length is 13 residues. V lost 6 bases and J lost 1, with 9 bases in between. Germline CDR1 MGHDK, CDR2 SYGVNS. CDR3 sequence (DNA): TGTGCCAGCAGACCTTCAAAGAACACTGAAGCTTTCTTT. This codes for CASRPSKNTEAFF.

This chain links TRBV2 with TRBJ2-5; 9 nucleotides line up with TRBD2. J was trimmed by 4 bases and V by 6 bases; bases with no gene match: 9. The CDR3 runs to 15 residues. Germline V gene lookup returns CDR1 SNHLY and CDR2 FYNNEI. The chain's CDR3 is CASSPLGGGGETQYF. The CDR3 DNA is TGTGCCAGCAGCCCCTTGGGCGGGGGGGGAGAGACCCAGTACTTC.